This T cell receptor beta chain originates from a study of cytomegalovirus exposure and HLA in healthy donors. Study-wide points: Cytomegalovirus-associated status was assigned to about 180 TCR beta chains. Roughly uniform depth of sequencing across donors was assumed in presence/absence analyses. Most CMV-associated TCR beta chains were later found to appear HLA-restricted.

The PCR employed 60 Vbeta primers together with 13 Jbeta primers. Here immunoSEQ multiplex PCR was the method, and the copy in TCRdb shows in-frame clones only, minus some. The sample lists some 65,000 clones, over 50% occurring once. Details on this clone: The target antigen is unknown.

Donors likely had unrecorded immune exposures despite being nominally healthy when sampled. The clonotype was recovered from a man between 25 and 39 years old in good health and CMV-seronegative. The sequencing input was PBMCs.

In DNA form, the CDR3 reads TGCAGCGTCAGTGATTATGAAGCTTTCTTT. This encodes CSVSDYEAFF. The chain is built from TRBV29-1 and TRBJ1-1, with no clear D. Germline CDR1 is SQVTM and CDR2 is ANQGSEA. The germline V and J ends were trimmed by 6 bases and 7 bases, with 9 bases remaining between them. The CDR3 totals 10 residues.